This T cell receptor (beta chain) was retrieved from a study of cytomegalovirus exposure and HLA in healthy donors. General study points: A later examination showed that TCR association rates differed by HLA locus, with DRB1 most and HLA-C fewest.

To note about this clone: Its specificity is not known.

The PCR made use of 60 Vbeta and 13 Jbeta primers. The data were produced by immunoSEQ multiplex PCR, yet TCRdb's version contains in-frame clones alone and is incomplete. Among around 64,000 clones, roughly 66% were seen once, and the ten largest hold 3%. Healthy bone marrow donors made up the cohort. The sample was PBMCs. This sequence was found in a woman aged 45-59 years in good health and CMV-seronegative.

CDR3 sequence (DNA): TGTGCCAGCAGCGCGCTTAGCTCTGGAAACACCATATATTTT. Protein: CASSALSSGNTIYF. This chain uses TRBV11-2 with TRBJ1-3; D not resolved. Trimming pared 5 bases from V and 0 bases from J, leaving 8 bases between. The CDR3 runs to 14 residues. Germline assignment: CDR1 SGHAT and CDR2 FQNNGV.